These T cell receptor beta chains were read from a single sample in a study of T-cell memory formation after mild COVID-19. One entry per CDR3 protein, called by TCRdb with MiXCR from the 5' RACE reads. The table has 300,000 to 350,000 distinct CDR3 sequences, over 11% seen once; the top ten hold 21%. The sequenced sample was PBMCs or a T cell subset sorted from them (not recorded which). These receptors were collected from a man aged 18 to 35 who had mild COVID-19 (a few samples of this study predate the infection). Cell type and time point are not known. CDR3s leave out the opening cysteine and the closing phenylalanine or tryptophan.

TRBJ1-1 12 TRBV10-3 AISDRQANTEAF
TRBJ1-2 16 TRBV4-1 ASSQPYQSPVSTSGYT
TRBJ2-3 13 TRBV9 ASSTAGGYTDTQY
TRBJ2-5 12 TRBV5-4 ASSSTDTPETQY
TRBJ1-5 13 TRBV6-1 ASSPRRVPDQPQH
TRBJ1-3 12 TRBV7-9 ASSFSVSGNTIY
TRBJ2-4 12 TRBV12-3/TRBV12-4 ASSFLRQGDIQY
TRBJ2-1 15 TRBV28 ASSPLGSVSSYNEQF
TRBJ2-3 11 TRBV7-8 ASSQDFQDTQY
TRBJ2-7 12 TRBV5-1 ASRRLGGAYEQY
TRBJ2-7 9 TRBV30 AWSGGAEQY
TRBJ2-2 12 TRBV10-1 ASRQTLSGGELF
TRBJ2-3 14 TRBV7-2 ASSSPGWASTDTQY
TRBJ2-5 11 TRBV5-1 ASSEVGGETQY
TRBJ1-2 13 TRBV5-1 ASSPGQPSNYGYT
TRBJ2-2 14 TRBV5-8 ASSSGDRVFTGELF
TRBJ1-1 14 TRBV4-1 AVGQGVQGGNTEAF
TRBJ1-2 11 TRBV6-5 ASTKSYLYGYT
TRBJ2-7 11 TRBV29-1 SVEAGSSYEQY
TRBJ2-5 12 TRBV11-2 ASSSYRAQETQY
TRBJ2-1 10 TRBV7-8 ASSPKYNEHF
TRBJ2-3 13 TRBV7-2 ASSHPAGGTDTQY
TRBJ2-3 14 TRBV7-2 ASSRTRLAGGLTQY
TRBJ1-2 11 TRBV7-9 ASSLWGTYGYT
TRBJ1-2 8 TRBV20-1 SAVSGGYT
TRBJ2-3 11 TRBV4-3 ASSHLGADTQY
TRBJ2-2 13 TRBV18 ASSPRAENTGELF
TRBJ2-3 13 TRBV24-1 ATIGTSGSTDTQY
TRBJ2-7 15 TRBV7-9 ASSLASRTPRTYEQY
TRBJ1-1 12 TRBV12-3/TRBV12-4 ASRPQDKNTEAF
TRBJ2-5 13 TRBV5-1 ASSRRRTDQETQY
TRBJ2-5 13 TRBV7-2 ASSSRGGGWETQY
TRBJ1-6 13 TRBV6-5 ASSYSTAYNSPLH
TRBJ2-3 15 TRBV13 ASSLPDLAGEKDTQY
TRBJ2-4 11 TRBV20-1 SAFGVAKNIQY
TRBJ2-5 14 TRBV4-3 ASSQDILGGRETQY
TRBJ1-1 11 TRBV19 ASSIGTGAEAF
TRBJ1-6 15 TRBV6-2/TRBV6-3 ASSYAPGPQLGSPLH
TRBJ1-2 12 TRBV7-9 ASSLVQVRYGYT
TRBJ2-2 13 TRBV6-2/TRBV6-3 ASSYGTANTGELF
TRBJ2-3 12 TRBV29-1 SVYEGRGTDTQY
TRBJ2-5 8 TRBV5-1 ASTGETQY
TRBJ2-2 10 TRBV5-6 ASSFGTGELF
TRBJ2-7 11 TRBV19 AGTSGPTYEQY
TRBJ2-3 14 TRBV4-2 ASSQNTRPLADTQY
TRBJ2-3 14 TRBV6-2/TRBV6-3 ASTMITGSAPDTQY
TRBJ1-1 10 TRBV5-1 ASSHSQGEAF
TRBJ1-5 12 TRBV4-1 ASSPGPGNQPQH
TRBJ1-5 12 TRBV21-1 ASSKRDSNQPQH